Listed below are T cell receptor beta chains from one sample, sequenced in a study of cytomegalovirus exposure and HLA in healthy donors. Some clones are missing from TCRdb's copy, which holds only in-frame ones; the method was immunoSEQ multiplex PCR. The repertoire holds around 170,000 clones, with approximately 78% as singletons. The sample comprised PBMCs. Source of these receptors: a woman in her late teens or twenties in good health and CMV-seronegative. Both conserved end residues are trimmed from each CDR3. Each record gives: J gene, CDR3 length, V gene, CDR3 protein.

j_gene: TRBJ1-5; len: 13; v_gene: TRBV15; CDR3aa: ATSRGGTGNQPQH
j_gene: TRBJ2-1; len: 14; v_gene: TRBV15; CDR3aa: ATSGPKAGNYNEQF
j_gene: TRBJ2-2; len: 12; v_gene: TRBV5-8; CDR3aa: ASSLGQVIGELF
j_gene: TRBJ2-3; len: 13; v_gene: TRBV4-2; CDR3aa: ASSPQTGGPDTQY
j_gene: TRBJ2-2; len: 15; v_gene: TRBV6-1; CDR3aa: ASSDSGLPGNTGELF
j_gene: TRBJ1-5; len: 13; v_gene: TRBV19; CDR3aa: ASRDSDSRRQPQH
j_gene: TRBJ1-5; len: 13; v_gene: TRBV15; CDR3aa: ATSTREGGNQPQH
j_gene: TRBJ2-7; len: 12; v_gene: TRBV27; CDR3aa: ATGRDRGSYEQY
j_gene: TRBJ2-5; len: 13; v_gene: TRBV5-1; CDR3aa: ASTPGTSGRKTQY
j_gene: TRBJ1-2; len: 13; v_gene: TRBV5-1; CDR3aa: ASRPRTGPIPGYT